A single sample gave rise to the 9 T cell receptor beta chains below, sequenced in a study of PD-1 blockade in classical Hodgkin lymphoma. All trial patients relapsed after autologous stem cell transplantation. Clones were sequenced by immunoSEQ multiplex PCR, and TCRdb holds only the in-frame ones, with some missing. The sample records 43,000 or so clones, 65% to 85% being singletons. Sequencing was performed on peripheral blood mononuclear cells (PBMCs), taken at baseline. These receptors originate from a human donor with classical Hodgkin lymphoma.

This clone was found a few times. The rearrangement joins TRBV7-6 to TRBJ2-7, with 9 bases lining up with TRBD2. The V and J ends lost 0 bases and 3 bases, in that order; junction bases with no gene match: 6. The CDR3 is 16 residues long. Germline V CDR1 and CDR2: SGHVS, FNYEAQ. The CDR3 DNA reads TGTGCCAGCAGCTTAGCGCATGCTAGCGGGGTCTACGAGCAGTACTTC. Amino acid sequence: CASSLAHASGVYEQYF.

The genes are TRBV7-3 and TRBJ2-3; 7 bases are a match to TRBD1. J was trimmed by 2 bases and V by 5 bases; bases with no gene match: 4. Germline-derived CDR1 and CDR2 are SGHTA and FQGTGA. This CDR3 is 14 amino acids long. This CDR3 is CASSTGQYTDTQYF. CDR3 DNA sequence: TGTGCCAGCAGCACGGGACAGTACACAGATACGCAGTATTTT.

This rearrangement joins TRBV4-2 to TRBJ1-6; D unresolved. The CDR3 extends over 16 amino acids. The germline CDR1 and CDR2 sequences are LGHNA and YNFKEQ. Trimming shortened V by 4 bases and J by 7 bases, and 17 bases separated the two germline ends. The CDR3 protein is CASSLTGSPENSPLHF. CDR3 in DNA: TGTGCCAGCAGCCTCACGGGCAGCCCAGAAAATTCACCCCTCCACTTT.

The V call is TRBV5-1, the J call TRBJ1-1; TRBD1 agrees at 9 bases. Germline CDR1 is SGHRS and CDR2 is YFSETQ. J gave up 8 bases and V 4 bases, and 18 bases lay outside the gene matches. The CDR3 covers 17 residues. DNA for the CDR3: TGCGCCAGCAGCGGCACTACAACCGGGACAGGGAAAAACGAAGCTTTCTTT. This sequence encodes CASSGTTTGTGKNEAFF.

This clone appeared a few times. The rearrangement links TRBV20-1 to TRBJ2-1; D is unresolved. Trimming left V 1 base short and J 7 bases short, with 5 bases between. Per the germline V gene, CDR1 is DFQATT and CDR2 is SNEGSKA (reference sequence). There are 11 residues in the CDR3. The chain's CDR3 is CSARAPNEQFF. CDR3 sequence (DNA): TGCAGTGCTAGAGCTCCGAATGAGCAGTTCTTC.

The chain employs TRBV14 and TRBJ2-1; 7 nucleotides line up with TRBD1. CDR3 length: 15 residues. After removal of 4 bases from V and 4 bases from J, the junction contained 7 bases not matched to a gene. The germline gives CDR1 SGHDN, CDR2 FVKESK. In DNA form, the CDR3 reads TGTGCCAGCAGCCCATACAGGGGTAGTTACAATGAGCAGTTCTTC. Amino acid sequence: CASSPYRGSYNEQFF. The full variable domain, with the rest looked up from reference TRBV14 and TRBJ2-1, is EAGVTQFPSHSVIEKGQTVTLRCDPISGHDNLYWYRRVMGKEIKFLLHFVKESKQDESGMPNNRFLAERTGGTYSTLKVQPAELEDSGVYFCASSPYRGSYNEQFFGPGTRLTVL.

V and J are TRBV7-2 and TRBJ2-5; 7 bases agree with TRBD1. Germline trimming cut 2 bases from V and 5 bases from J; bases unmatched to any gene: 11. The CDR3 covers 16 residues. Germline assignment: CDR1 SGHTA and CDR2 FQGNSA. The CDR3 bases are TGTGCCAGCAGCTTATCCCAACAGGGGTGGATGGAGACCCAGTACTTC. Translation gives CASSLSQQGWMETQYF.

The rearrangement joins TRBV28 to TRBJ1-4; D is unresolved. The germline V and J ends were trimmed by 10 bases and 8 bases, with 32 bases remaining between them. The CDR3 runs 18 residues. The germline CDR1 and CDR2 sequences are MDHEN and SYDVKM. Written as DNA, the CDR3 is TGTGCCACCCAAGCCCAGCAGTTTATAAGTGGTTGGGAGGAAAAACTGTTTTTT. Translating it yields CATQAQQFISGWEEKLFF.

This clone was detected only a few times. The chain employs TRBV28 and TRBJ1-1; possibly TRBD1 for D (5 bases). This CDR3 region has 14 residues. The V and J ends lost 3 bases and 5 bases respectively, with 13 bases between them. Germline CDR1 is MDHEN and CDR2 is SYDVKM. The CDR3 DNA is TGTGCCAGCAGTTTGACCGGGGGTTCGACTGAAGCTTTCTTT. Translation gives CASSLTGGSTEAFF. Filled out from reference TRBV28 and TRBJ1-1, the complete variable domain reads DVKVTQSSRYLVKRTGEKVFLECVQDMDHENMFWYRQDPGLGLRLIYFSYDVKMKEKGDIPEGYSVSREKKERFSLILESASTNQTSMYLCASSLTGGSTEAFFGQGTRLTVV.